The clone carrying this TCR beta chain has more than one count but fewer than ten. This specimen belongs to a study of blood T cell repertoires in COVID-19. Across the whole study: Acute and convalescent COVID-19 specimens originated in the United States, Italy and Spain.

Original analysis: For nucleated cells, counts were estimated from reference gene primer amplification. The protocol was immunoSEQ multiplex PCR, while the TCRdb copy is restricted to in-frame clones and leaves out a portion. V, J and clone size are those of that table, while D and trimming were read from the DNA. The sample holds 120,000 or so clones, over 55% seen once. Germline values: CDR1 WSHSY, CDR2 SAAADI. With 6 bases clipped from V and 7 bases from J, the junction kept 13 bases outside the gene matches. This CDR3 is built from 16 residues. The V gene is TRBV10-2, the J gene TRBJ2-2, with TRBD2 matching over 8 bases. The TCR sequence derives from a woman in her seventies with acute or convalescent COVID-19. The specimen sequenced was peripheral blood. The CDR3 sequence is CASRALTGRAVGELFF. The CDR3 coding sequence is TGCGCCAGCAGAGCTCTGACCGGGAGGGCGGTCGGGGAGCTGTTTTTT.